This T cell receptor beta chain was sequenced for a study of blood T cell repertoires in COVID-19. Study-level background: In each case, the material was cDNA or gDNA derived from T cells, B-cell-depleted T cells, or PBMCs.

Seattle's cohort entered during active infection and was followed longitudinally. From germline, CDR1 is SGHNT and CDR2 YYREEE (reference sequence). CDR3 length: 15 amino acids. The V end lost 4 bases, the J end lost 1 base, and 14 bases lay between the germline ends. Assay used: immunoSEQ multiplex PCR; TCRdb lists only in-frame clones, some missing. This table holds approximately 300,000 clones, about 80% found once. The clonotype comes from a person aged 70 to 85 with COVID-19, enrolled during active disease. J is TRBJ1-1 and V is TRBV5-4; maybe TRBD1 (6 bases). The sequenced material came from peripheral blood. The CDR3 nucleotides read TGTGCCAGCAGCGCGCGGCGGGGGCCGAACACTGAAGCTTTCTTT. Protein product: CASSARRGPNTEAFF.